This TCR beta chain is drawn from a study of Graves' ophthalmopathy and Graves' hyperthyroidism. Overall study context: Investigators collected peripheral blood at initial diagnosis, before any treatment was given.

Study-wide findings and caveats: Discriminating ophthalmopathy from stable hyperthyroidism, a 13-signature model attained a sensitivity of over 85% and a specificity of approximately 81%. Most thyroid-expanded clonotypes exceeding 0.001 frequency were also found in blood.

Beta-chain TCR CDR3 regions were amplified from RNA transcripts. Scientists carried out first-round RT-PCR using HTBI primers and then a second-round multiplex PCR. TCRdb independently ran MiXCR on the multiplex PCR reads; one entry per CDR3 protein. The sample carries roughly 410,000 distinct CDR3 sequences, just over 15% recorded once. This clonotype was recorded many times. As yet, its antigen is unknown. The length of the CDR3 is 14 residues. Germline CDR1 reads PRHDT; CDR2 reads FYEKMQ (reference sequence). V gave up 5 bases and J gave up 3 bases, with 14 bases separating them. Hyperthyroidism cases were recent diagnoses of under 2 months' duration in people aged 18 to 65.

The chain is built from TRBV13 and TRBJ2-7, with D perhaps matching TRBD2 (5 bases). This clonotype was obtained from a woman under 30 with stable Graves' hyperthyroidism. What was sequenced was peripheral blood. The CDR3 DNA is TGTGCCAGCAGCGTTACTAGGGTAGACTACGAGCAGTACTTC. Amino acid sequence: CASSVTRVDYEQYF.